Shown below are 30 T cell receptor beta chains from a single sample sequenced in a study of T cell responses to AZD1222 COVID-19 vaccine. Method: immunoSEQ multiplex PCR; TCRdb's copy keeps in-frame clones and lacks some. This table holds 97,000 or so clones, about 86% found once. Sequenced here: peripheral blood, sampled on day 0 of AZD1222 vaccination. The receptor source for this set is an adult in good health.

The chain uses TRBV5-1 and TRBJ1-3, with 8 bases lining up with TRBD1. V trimming: 4 bases; J trimming: 0 bases; junction bases outside the gene matches: 6. CDR1 and CDR2 (germline): SGHRS, YFSETQ. The CDR3 totals 16 residues. CDR3 sequence reads: CASSIGQGSSGNTIYF. CDR3 DNA sequence: TGCGCCAGCAGCATAGGACAGGGTAGCTCTGGAAACACCATATATTTT.

The rearrangement joins TRBV7-9 to TRBJ2-2, with TRBD2 matching over 9 bases. V lost 1 base to trimming and J lost 6 bases; unmatched junction nucleotides: 6. Germline V gene sequence: CDR1 SEHNR, CDR2 FQNEAQ (reference sequence). The length of the CDR3 is 16 residues. The CDR3 sequence: CASSLDPAGGAGELFF. Here the CDR3 DNA reads TGTGCCAGCAGCTTAGATCCAGCGGGGGGCGCCGGGGAGCTGTTTTTT.

The chain combines TRBV11-2 with TRBJ2-3, with a tentative D call TRBD1 (6 bases). Germline CDR1 reads SGHAT; CDR2 reads FQNNGV. This CDR3 contains 15 residues. V dropped 0 bases and J dropped 2 bases, with 9 bases sitting between them. The CDR3 sequence is CASSLETGITDTQYF. CDR3 nucleotides: TGTGCCAGCAGCTTAGAGACAGGTATCACAGATACGCAGTATTTT. Full variable domain (missing parts from reference TRBV11-2 and TRBJ2-3): EAGVAQSPRYKIIEKRQSVAFWCNPISGHATLYWYQQILGQGPKLLIQFQNNGVVDDSQLPKDRFSAERLKGVDSTLKIQPAKLEDSAVYLCASSLETGITDTQYFGPGTRLTVL.

V usage is TRBV28 and J usage is TRBJ1-2; 9 bases match TRBD1. Germline assignment: CDR1 MDHEN and CDR2 SYDVKM. The V segment lost 3 bases and the J segment 1 base; nucleotides outside the gene matches: 6. There are 16 residues in the CDR3. CDR3 DNA: TGTGCCAGCAGTTTGAGGGGACAGGGATTTAACTATGGCTACACCTTC. Translated, it gives CASSLRGQGFNYGYTF.

The V gene is TRBV19, the J gene TRBJ2-7; D is possibly TRBD2 (5 bases). Germline CDR1 reads LNHDA; CDR2 reads SQIVND (reference sequence). This CDR3 is built from 14 residues. V lost 4 bases and J 0 bases, leaving 10 bases between the germline ends. CDR3 bases: TGTGCCAGTAGTAGGGCAGGACTCTCCTACGAGCAGTACTTC. Its translation is CASSRAGLSYEQYF.

CDR3 in DNA: TGTGCCAGCAGTTGGACTTCTCAAGAGACCCAGTACTTC. Its translation: CASSWTSQETQYF. The rearrangement links TRBV6-5 to TRBJ2-5; D is perhaps TRBD2 (5 bases). CDR3 length: 13 residues. CDR1 is MNHEY, CDR2 SVGAGI, per germline. V was trimmed by 4 bases and J by 2 bases, leaving 8 bases between them.

The V gene is TRBV27, the J gene TRBJ1-1; 10 nucleotides agree with TRBD1. This CDR3 has 15 residues. Germline CDR1 MNHEY, CDR2 SMNVEV (reference sequence). Germline trimming cut 6 bases from V and 10 bases from J; bases unmatched to any gene: 14. Here the CDR3 reads CASSPPGTGAAGAFF. The CDR3, as DNA: TGTGCCAGCAGCCCCCCCGGGACAGGGGCCGCTGGAGCTTTCTTT.

V usage is TRBV10-3 and J usage is TRBJ1-2; the D is unclear. Trimming took 4 bases from V and 6 from J, leaving 12 bases between them. This CDR3 is 13 amino acids long. Germline V gene data show CDR1 as ENHRY and CDR2 as SYGVKD. CDR3 in amino acids: CAISATGRDGYTF. CDR3 sequence (DNA): TGTGCCATCAGTGCGACGGGCCGGGATGGCTACACCTTC.

The chain employs TRBV6-5 and TRBJ1-6; D is ambiguous. V lost 6 bases and J lost 11, with 14 bases in between. Looked up from germline, CDR1 is MNHEY and CDR2 is SVGAGI. CDR3 length: 13 amino acids. The CDR3 sequence is CASRNRHGAPLHF. As DNA, the CDR3 is TGTGCCAGCAGAAACAGACACGGGGCACCCCTCCACTTT.

V usage is TRBV6-5 and J usage is TRBJ2-2; a weak D match, TRBD2 (6 bases). Trimming cost V 7 bases and J 4 bases, with 10 bases left between them. From germline, CDR1 is MNHEY and CDR2 SVGAGI. The CDR3 is 13 residues long. CDR3 coding DNA: TGTGCCAGCATTTTTAGCGGCACCGGGGAGCTGTTTTTT. This translates into CASIFSGTGELFF.

CDR3 sequence reads: CASSPTGSSLFLDGYTF. The CDR3 nucleotides read TGTGCCAGCAGCCCAACAGGGAGTTCCCTATTCTTGGATGGCTACACCTTC. The gene calls are TRBV7-6 and TRBJ1-2, with a tentative D call TRBD1 (6 bases). The V end lost 5 bases, the J end lost 6 bases, and 25 bases lay between the germline ends. The CDR3 runs to 17 residues. Germline V gene lookup returns CDR1 SGHVS and CDR2 FNYEAQ.

This clone was counted once. The rearrangement links TRBV27 to TRBJ2-4; D gene uncertain. Germline CDR1 reads MNHEY; CDR2 reads SMNVEV (reference sequence). V gave up 6 bases and J gave up 2 bases, with 8 bases separating them. CDR3 length equals 13 residues. CDR3 DNA: TGTGCCAGCAGCCGTACGACCAAAAACATTCAGTACTTC. Its translation: CASSRTTKNIQYF.

J is TRBJ2-5 and V is TRBV6-5; D possibly corresponds to TRBD2 (5 bases). V lost 6 bases, J lost 4 bases, and 15 bases lay in between. CDR1 and CDR2 (germline): MNHEY, SVGAGI. The CDR3 length is 14 residues. Here the CDR3 DNA reads TGTGCCAGCAGGGGAGTTGGACGGGCAGAGACCCAGTACTTC. It translates to CASRGVGRAETQYF.

The chain is built from TRBV6-5 and TRBJ1-5; D is perhaps TRBD1 (5 bases). The V and J ends lost 6 bases and 7 bases respectively, with 13 bases between them. The CDR3 loop spans 13 amino acids. Germline CDR1 and CDR2: MNHEY and SVGAGI. The CDR3 reads CASRTLRGQPQHF. CDR3 in DNA: TGTGCCAGCAGAACCCTTAGGGGCCAGCCCCAGCATTTT.

The rearrangement uses TRBV9 and TRBJ2-1; TRBD2 is a possible D gene (5 bases). Germline assignment: CDR1 SGDLS and CDR2 YYNGEE. With 0 bases removed from V and 7 bases from J, the gap between germline ends came to 8 bases. The length of the CDR3 is 13 residues. The CDR3 here is CASSVGAGNEQFF. For the CDR3, the DNA is TGTGCCAGCAGCGTAGGCGCGGGTAATGAGCAGTTCTTC.

Only a few counts were recorded for this clone. CDR3 sequence (DNA): TGTGCCAGTAGTCCCGGTGGAGGGGAAGCTTTCTTT. It is translated as CASSPGGGEAFF. The V and J genes are TRBV19 and TRBJ1-1, with no clear D. CDR1 is LNHDA, CDR2 SQIVND, per germline (reference sequence). Trimming shortened V by 5 bases and J by 8 bases, and 12 bases separated the two germline ends. The CDR3 has 12 residues.

The genes are TRBV30 and TRBJ1-2; a weak D match, TRBD1 (5 bases). The CDR3 has 12 residues. Trimming cost V 5 bases and J 6 bases, with 13 bases left between them. The germline gives CDR1 GTSNPN, CDR2 SVGIG (reference sequence). DNA of the CDR3: TGTGCCTGGGCCGGGACGGAAAATGGCTACACCTTC. This gives the protein CAWAGTENGYTF.

The CDR3 bases are TGCAGCGGACAGGGCGGGAATGAGCAGTTCTTC. Amino acids: CSGQGGNEQFF. The chain recombines TRBV29-1 with TRBJ2-1; 7 nucleotides agree with TRBD1. Germline-derived CDR1 and CDR2 are SQVTM and ANQGSEA. The CDR3 loop spans 11 amino acids. V was clipped by 7 bases and J by 7 bases; unmatched bases: 4.

The CDR3 DNA sequence: TGCGCCAGCACAGGGGGCACTGAAGCTTTCTTT. Its protein product is CASTGGTEAFF. The J gene is TRBJ1-1, the V gene TRBV10-1; 7 positions agree with TRBD1. CDR1 WNHNN and CDR2 SYGVQD come from the germline V gene (reference sequence). Trimming at V came to 7 bases and at J to 4 bases, leaving 0 bases not matched to a gene. The CDR3 covers 11 residues.

V and J are TRBV19 and TRBJ2-1, with 8 nucleotides matching TRBD1. Germline V gene sequence: CDR1 LNHDA, CDR2 SQIVND (reference sequence). V lost 7 bases and J lost 3; bases outside the gene matches: 5. There are 14 residues in the CDR3. The DNA for the CDR3 is TGTGCCAGTACTACCGGGACAGGCTACAATGAGCAGTTCTTC. It encodes CASTTGTGYNEQFF.

Written as DNA, the CDR3 is TGTGCCAGCAGTGAGGGTCGTGGGTCACTCTACGAGCAGTACTTC. Amino acids: CASSEGRGSLYEQYF. This chain links TRBV6-1 with TRBJ2-7; D call uncertain. From germline, CDR1 is MNHNS and CDR2 SASEGT. Trimming stripped 3 bases from V and 3 bases from J, with 15 bases between. This CDR3 is built from 15 residues.

The chain uses TRBV7-6 and TRBJ2-1; TRBD2 aligns across 9 bases. Germline CDR1 reads SGHVS; CDR2 reads FNYEAQ. Losses at the gene ends were 1 base for V and 6 bases for J; bases not matched to a gene: 13. There are 18 residues in the CDR3. The CDR3 DNA reads as TGTGCCAGCAGCTTAGAGAGGGCGGCGGGAGGGCCAAGCAATGAGCAGTTCTTC. Its protein product is CASSLERAAGGPSNEQFF.

The V and J genes are TRBV29-1 and TRBJ2-1; 8 bases agree with TRBD2. The CDR3 covers 12 residues. Trimming at V came to 3 bases and at J to 6 bases, leaving 1 base not matched to a gene. CDR1 is SQVTM, CDR2 ANQGSEA, per germline. CDR3 sequence (DNA): TGCAGCGTTGACGGGACTAGCAATGAGCAGTTCTTC. Its protein is CSVDGTSNEQFF.

This chain uses TRBV5-4 with TRBJ2-1; D is perhaps TRBD2 (5 bases). This CDR3 comprises 13 residues. V dropped 4 bases and J dropped 6 bases, with 11 bases sitting between them. Germline V gene lookup returns CDR1 SGHNT and CDR2 YYREEE (reference sequence). CDR3: CASSPGLLNEQFF. The CDR3 nucleotides read TGTGCCAGCAGCCCCGGACTGCTCAATGAGCAGTTCTTC.

The chain uses TRBV24-1 and TRBJ2-5, with 13 bases lining up with TRBD2. Germline V CDR1 and CDR2: KGHDR, SFDVKD. V lost 4 bases, J lost 4 bases, and 5 bases stayed unmatched. This CDR3 is built from 16 residues. The CDR3 region has the DNA TGTGCCACCAGTGACTGGACTAGCGGGGGCGGAGAGACCCAGTACTTC. Encoded protein: CATSDWTSGGGETQYF.

The rearrangement joins TRBV7-3 to TRBJ2-5; the D gene is possibly TRBD2 (5 bases). CDR3 length equals 17 residues. Germline loops: CDR1 SGHTA, CDR2 FQGTGA. Trimming pared 5 bases from V and 0 bases from J, leaving 19 bases between. The CDR3 spells CASSPGGGFGNQETQYF. In DNA form, the CDR3 reads TGTGCCAGCAGCCCCGGAGGCGGCTTTGGCAACCAAGAGACCCAGTACTTC.

The rearrangement links TRBV2 to TRBJ1-5; D is perhaps TRBD1 (5 bases). In germline, CDR1 is SNHLY, CDR2 FYNNEI. The CDR3 sequence is 14 residues long. V was pared by 5 bases and J by 4 bases, with 12 bases between. CDR3 protein: CASSLMRGNQPQHF. Here the CDR3 DNA reads TGTGCCAGCAGTCTGATGCGGGGGAATCAGCCCCAGCATTTT.

The V gene is TRBV7-2, the J gene TRBJ2-1; TRBD2 is a possible D gene (6 bases). The CDR3 length is 14 residues. The V gene lost 5 bases and the J gene lost 7 bases, with 15 bases spanning the gap. CDR1 is SGHTA and CDR2 is FQGNSA in the germline V gene. The CDR3 protein is CASSPPAGGNEQFF. CDR3 DNA sequence: TGTGCCAGCAGCCCCCCAGCGGGCGGGAATGAGCAGTTCTTC.

This clone has a handful of counts. This rearrangement joins TRBV6-5 to TRBJ1-4; TRBD1 matches at 9 bases. V was clipped by 5 bases and J by 7 bases; unmatched bases: 5. CDR1 MNHEY and CDR2 SVGAGI come from the germline V gene. CDR3 length: 14 amino acids. Here the CDR3 DNA reads TGTGCCAGCAGTCGGGACAGGGAGGGTGAAAAACTGTTTTTT. Translated: CASSRDREGEKLFF.

The chain uses TRBV25-1 and TRBJ2-5; D unresolved. Trimming left V 1 base short and J 4 bases short, with 7 bases between. CDR1 is MGHDK and CDR2 is SYGVNS in the germline V gene. There are 13 residues in the CDR3. CDR3 DNA sequence: TGTGCCAGCAGTGAATTCTGGGGAGAGACCCAGTACTTC. Protein: CASSEFWGETQYF.